These 20 T cell receptor beta chains originate from one sample sequenced in a study of cytomegalovirus exposure and HLA in healthy donors. This PCR relied on a set of 60 Vbeta primers and 13 Jbeta primers. The repertoire was sequenced with immunoSEQ multiplex PCR; TCRdb's copy has only in-frame clones and lacks some. The ten top clones account for 0.83%, within a sample of 60,000 to 80,000 clones. Input material: PBMCs. Receptor source: a boy between 10 and 17 years old in good health and CMV-seronegative.

This chain uses TRBV18 with TRBJ1-2; 9 positions match TRBD1. The CDR3 runs to 15 residues. Germline trimming cut 4 bases from V and 5 bases from J; bases unmatched to any gene: 8. Looked up from germline, CDR1 is KGHSH and CDR2 is LQKENI. The CDR3 DNA reads as TGTGCCAGCTCACGGCGGGACAGGGAGTGGTATGGCTACACCTTC. It encodes CASSRRDREWYGYTF.

The J gene is TRBJ2-7, the V gene TRBV29-1; weak D call: TRBD1 (5 bases). This CDR3 region has 14 residues. Trimming took 3 bases from V and 2 from J, leaving 14 bases between them. The V gene's germline CDR1 is SQVTM and CDR2 ANQGSEA. The CDR3 sequence is CSVESPGPTYEQYF. CDR3 DNA: TGCAGCGTTGAGTCCCCAGGGCCTACCTACGAGCAGTACTTC.

The V call is TRBV7-3, the J call TRBJ2-3; D perhaps matches TRBD2 (6 bases). V was pared by 3 bases and J by 4 bases, with 11 bases between. This CDR3 is built from 14 residues. CDR1 and CDR2 from the germline V gene are SGHTA and FQGTGA. CDR3 residues: CASSFGGLPDTQYF. The CDR3 DNA sequence: TGTGCCAGCAGCTTTGGAGGGTTGCCAGATACGCAGTATTTT.

The chain uses TRBV5-1 and TRBJ1-2; the D is unclear. This CDR3 contains 14 residues. V lost 0 bases and J 2 bases, leaving 8 bases between the germline ends. CDR1 SGHRS and CDR2 YFSETQ come from the germline V gene. This CDR3 reads CASSLVGANYGYTF. CDR3 DNA: TGCGCCAGCAGCTTGGTGGGAGCCAACTATGGCTACACCTTC.

J is TRBJ2-7 and V is TRBV29-1; maybe TRBD2 (6 bases). Trimming left V 3 bases short and J 2 bases short, with 11 bases between. Germline loops: CDR1 SQVTM, CDR2 ANQGSEA. This CDR3 region has 13 residues. CDR3 loop: CSVDRPGAYEQYF. The DNA for the CDR3 is TGCAGCGTTGATAGGCCGGGGGCCTACGAGCAGTACTTC.

V and J are TRBV4-1 and TRBJ2-5; D might be TRBD2 (6 bases). Germline V gene sequence: CDR1 MGHRA, CDR2 YSYEKL. V lost 2 bases, J lost 1 base, and 8 bases lay in between. This CDR3 is built from 14 residues. CDR3 sequence (DNA): TGCGCCAGCAGCCAAAGACTAGGCCAAGAGACCCAGTACTTC. Encoded protein: CASSQRLGQETQYF.

The V call is TRBV6-5, the J call TRBJ1-1; D is ambiguous. Germline V gives CDR1 MNHEY, CDR2 SVGAGI. V was trimmed by 2 bases and J by 1 base, leaving 11 bases between them. This CDR3 has 15 residues. The CDR3 reads CASSYDRSRNTEAFF. The DNA of the CDR3 is TGTGCCAGCAGTTACGATCGGTCTAGGAACACTGAAGCTTTCTTT.

This chain connects TRBV4-3 to TRBJ2-7; no clear D. V was cut by 2 bases and J by 2 bases, with 7 bases left in between. Germline-derived CDR1 and CDR2 are LGHNA and YSLEER. This CDR3 is 13 amino acids long. The CDR3 protein is CASSQTVAYEQYF. The CDR3 DNA reads TGCGCCAGCAGCCAAACTGTAGCCTACGAGCAGTACTTC.

V and J are TRBV6-5 and TRBJ1-3; the D is unclear. Per germline, CDR1 MNHEY and CDR2 SVGAGI. Trimming cost V 3 bases and J 4 bases, with 13 bases left between them. This CDR3 spans 15 amino acids. The CDR3 here is CASSYRESPGNTIYF. The DNA for the CDR3 is TGTGCCAGCAGTTATCGAGAAAGTCCAGGAAACACCATATATTTT.

The V call is TRBV14, the J call TRBJ2-4; 8 bases match TRBD1. Germline assignment: CDR1 SGHDN and CDR2 FVKESK. Trimming removed 2 bases from V and 8 bases from J; junction bases left unmatched: 8. This CDR3 comprises 15 residues. The CDR3 here is CASSQRTGWADIQYF. CDR3 bases: TGTGCCAGCAGCCAACGGACAGGGTGGGCGGACATTCAGTACTTC.

The chain couples TRBV9 to TRBJ1-3; TRBD1 agrees at 8 bases. Germline-derived CDR1 and CDR2 are SGDLS and YYNGEE. V lost 3 bases and J lost 2; bases outside the gene matches: 1. The CDR3 has 14 residues. The CDR3 loop is CASSADRAGNTIYF. The CDR3 bases are TGTGCCAGCAGCGCGGACAGGGCTGGAAACACCATATATTTT.

The chain is built from TRBV14 and TRBJ2-3, with TRBD2 matching 9 bases. Germline CDR1 SGHDN, CDR2 FVKESK. The CDR3 runs 13 residues. Losses at the gene ends were 8 bases for V and 1 base for J; bases not matched to a gene: 1. CDR3 nucleotide sequence: TGTGCCAGCCGGACTAGCGGCACAGATACGCAGTATTTT. Translated: CASRTSGTDTQYF.

This chain connects TRBV2 to TRBJ2-7; a possible D gene is TRBD1 (6 bases). Germline CDR1 and CDR2: SNHLY and FYNNEI. The CDR3 is 12 residues long. V lost 10 bases and J 1 base, leaving 11 bases between the germline ends. CDR3 sequence (DNA): TGTGCCATCAAAGGGGGATCCTACGAGCAGTACTTC. It codes for CAIKGGSYEQYF. Drawing the rest from reference TRBV2 and TRBJ2-7, the complete variable domain is EPEVTQTPSHQVTQMGQEVILRCVPISNHLYFYWYRQILGQKVEFLVSFYNNEISEKSEIFDDQFSVERPDGSNFTLKIRSTKLEDSAMYFCAIKGGSYEQYFGPGTRLTVT.

J is TRBJ2-7 and V is TRBV5-1; 7 bases map to TRBD2. In germline, CDR1 is SGHRS, CDR2 YFSETQ. V lost 2 bases and J lost 3; bases outside the gene matches: 8. CDR3 size: 15 residues. The CDR3 spells CASSFSSGEYYEQYF. The CDR3, as DNA: TGCGCCAGCAGCTTTTCAAGCGGGGAGTACTACGAGCAGTACTTC.

The chain employs TRBV30 and TRBJ2-4; TRBD2 might be the D (6 bases). Trimming took off 2 bases at V and 10 bases at J, with 15 bases between the two ends. Germline V gene data show CDR1 as GTSNPN and CDR2 as SVGIG (reference sequence). The CDR3 is 13 amino acids. CDR3 residues: CAWSPGGASIQYF. The CDR3 DNA follows: TGTGCCTGGAGTCCCGGCGGGGCTAGTATTCAGTACTTC.

This rearrangement joins TRBV5-1 to TRBJ1-2, with 10 nucleotides matching TRBD1. Germline V gives CDR1 SGHRS, CDR2 YFSETQ. The V and J ends lost 5 bases and 5 bases, in that order; junction bases with no gene match: 6. The CDR3 is 14 amino acids. The CDR3, as DNA: TGCGCCAGCAGGAGTGGACAGGGGGATTATGGCTACACCTTC. Residues: CASRSGQGDYGYTF. Combining the CDR3 with reference TRBV5-1 and TRBJ1-2 gives the whole variable domain KAGVTQTPRYLIKTRGQQVTLSCSPISGHRSVSWYQQTPGQGLQFLFEYFSETQRNKGNFPGRFSGRQFSNSRSEMNVSTLELGDSALYLCASRSGQGDYGYTFGSGTRLTVV.

The chain uses TRBV6-4 and TRBJ2-5, with TRBD2 identical over 9 bases. This CDR3 spans 16 amino acids. Germline loops: CDR1 MRHNA, CDR2 SNTAGT. Trimming removed 6 bases from V and 0 bases from J; junction bases left unmatched: 8. The CDR3 region is CASSPYSGGNQETQYF. The CDR3 nucleotides read TGTGCCAGCAGCCCTTACAGCGGGGGGAACCAAGAGACCCAGTACTTC.

The chain combines TRBV19 with TRBJ2-7; TRBD1 matches 7 bases. Germline CDR1 is LNHDA and CDR2 is SQIVND (reference sequence). V was pared by 5 bases and J by 5 bases, with 6 bases of the junction left unmatched. This CDR3 has 13 residues. The DNA for the CDR3 is TGTGCCAGTAGTGATTACAGGGGTAACGAGCAGTACTTC. Its translation is CASSDYRGNEQYF.

The chain joins TRBV7-9 to TRBJ1-2; no clear D. V shed 5 bases and J shed 6 bases, with 16 bases lying between them. This CDR3 contains 14 residues. Germline lookup yields CDR1 SEHNR and CDR2 FQNEAQ (reference sequence). CDR3 bases: TGTGCCAGCAGCCCAATCTTGGGAGGGCATGGCTACACCTTC. Its protein product is CASSPILGGHGYTF.

CDR3 coding DNA: TGTGCCAGCAGCCAAGAAGGGACAGGGTTGGGCCAGCCCCAGCATTTT. Its protein is CASSQEGTGLGQPQHF. V gene TRBV4-2 combines with J gene TRBJ1-5; TRBD1 matches at 9 bases. Per the germline V gene, CDR1 is LGHNA and CDR2 is YNFKEQ. J was trimmed by 7 bases and V by 0 bases; bases with no gene match: 7. CDR3 length: 16 amino acids.